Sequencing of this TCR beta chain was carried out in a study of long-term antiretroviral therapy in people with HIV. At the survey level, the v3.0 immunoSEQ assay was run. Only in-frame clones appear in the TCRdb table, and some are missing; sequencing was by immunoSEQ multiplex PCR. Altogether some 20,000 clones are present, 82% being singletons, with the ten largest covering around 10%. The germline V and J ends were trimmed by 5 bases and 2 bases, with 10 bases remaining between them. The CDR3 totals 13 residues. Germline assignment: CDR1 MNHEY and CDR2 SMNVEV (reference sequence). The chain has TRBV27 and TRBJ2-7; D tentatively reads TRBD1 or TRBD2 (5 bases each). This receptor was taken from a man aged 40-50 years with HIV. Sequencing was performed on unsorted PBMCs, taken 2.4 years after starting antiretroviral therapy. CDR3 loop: CASSTGATYEQYF. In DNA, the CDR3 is TGTGCCAGCAGTACCGGGGCCACCTACGAGCAGTACTTC.